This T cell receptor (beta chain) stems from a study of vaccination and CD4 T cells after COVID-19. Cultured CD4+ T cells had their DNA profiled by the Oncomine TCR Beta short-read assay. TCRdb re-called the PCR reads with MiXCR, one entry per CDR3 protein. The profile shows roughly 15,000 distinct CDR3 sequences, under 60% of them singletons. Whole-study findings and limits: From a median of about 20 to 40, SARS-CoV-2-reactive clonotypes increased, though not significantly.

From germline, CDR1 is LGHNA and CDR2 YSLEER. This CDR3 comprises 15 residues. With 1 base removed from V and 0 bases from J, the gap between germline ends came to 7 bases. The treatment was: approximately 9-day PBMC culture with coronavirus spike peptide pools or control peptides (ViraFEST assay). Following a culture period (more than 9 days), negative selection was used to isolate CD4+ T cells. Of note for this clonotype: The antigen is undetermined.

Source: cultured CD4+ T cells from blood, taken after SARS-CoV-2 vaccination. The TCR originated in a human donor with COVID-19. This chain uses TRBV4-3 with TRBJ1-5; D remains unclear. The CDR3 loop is CASSQGRHSNQPQHF. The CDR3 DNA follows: TGCGCCAGCAGCCAAGGGCGACATAGCAATCAGCCCCAGCATTTT.